These 5 T cell receptor beta chains came from one sample sequenced in a study of cytomegalovirus exposure and HLA in healthy donors. The primer mix had 60 Vbeta and 13 Jbeta primers. Sequenced by immunoSEQ multiplex PCR; TCRdb stores in-frame clones only, minus some. Found here are 120,000 or so clones, more than 60% of them singletons; the top ten hold roughly 8.6%. The sequenced sample was PBMCs. These receptors all stem from a woman in her forties in good health and CMV-seropositive.

CDR3 nucleotide sequence: TGTGCCAGCAGTCGAATAGGGACACTAGCGGGAGTGAAAGAGCAGTACTTC. It translates to CASSRIGTLAGVKEQYF. The chain combines TRBV27 with TRBJ2-7; 11 bases are a match to TRBD2. This CDR3 comprises 17 residues. Germline V gene data show CDR1 as MNHEY and CDR2 as SMNVEV (reference sequence). J was trimmed by 7 bases and V by 5 bases; bases with no gene match: 16.

V and J are TRBV19 and TRBJ1-4; D remains ambiguous. V was clipped by 4 bases and J by 7 bases, with 13 bases between them. The CDR3 extends over 14 amino acids. Looked up from germline, CDR1 is LNHDA and CDR2 is SQIVND (reference sequence). The CDR3 loop is CASSRPGGSEKLFF. In DNA, the CDR3 is TGTGCCAGTAGTAGGCCGGGTGGGAGTGAAAAACTGTTTTTT.

This clone was observed a few times. This sequence joins TRBV10-2 and TRBJ1-6; 7 nucleotides align to TRBD1. Germline V gives CDR1 WSHSY, CDR2 SAAADI. This CDR3 contains 15 residues. V trimming: 6 bases; J trimming: 0 bases; junction bases outside the gene matches: 2. CDR3 sequence (DNA): TGCGCCAGCAGGACAGGGAGCTCCTATAATTCACCCCTCCACTTT. Its protein product is CASRTGSSYNSPLHF.

V and J are TRBV9 and TRBJ1-5, with TRBD1 as a possible D gene (5 bases). V was shortened by 0 bases and J by 3 bases, with 10 bases between the two germline ends. CDR1 and CDR2 from the germline V gene are SGDLS and YYNGEE. There are 15 residues in the CDR3. CDR3 nucleotides: TGTGCCAGCAGCGTAGGTGGGGCCCCCAATCAGCCCCAGCATTTT. It codes for CASSVGGAPNQPQHF.

This clone occurred a few times. The genes are TRBV11-2 and TRBJ1-1; D is perhaps TRBD1 (6 bases). Trimming removed 3 bases at V and 11 bases at J, with 28 bases between. The CDR3 covers 17 residues. CDR1 and CDR2 from the germline V gene are SGHAT and FQNNGV. The CDR3 reads CASSLVKKKGQSKVAFF. Here the CDR3 DNA reads TGTGCCAGCAGCTTGGTAAAAAAGAAAGGACAGAGCAAGGTGGCTTTCTTT.